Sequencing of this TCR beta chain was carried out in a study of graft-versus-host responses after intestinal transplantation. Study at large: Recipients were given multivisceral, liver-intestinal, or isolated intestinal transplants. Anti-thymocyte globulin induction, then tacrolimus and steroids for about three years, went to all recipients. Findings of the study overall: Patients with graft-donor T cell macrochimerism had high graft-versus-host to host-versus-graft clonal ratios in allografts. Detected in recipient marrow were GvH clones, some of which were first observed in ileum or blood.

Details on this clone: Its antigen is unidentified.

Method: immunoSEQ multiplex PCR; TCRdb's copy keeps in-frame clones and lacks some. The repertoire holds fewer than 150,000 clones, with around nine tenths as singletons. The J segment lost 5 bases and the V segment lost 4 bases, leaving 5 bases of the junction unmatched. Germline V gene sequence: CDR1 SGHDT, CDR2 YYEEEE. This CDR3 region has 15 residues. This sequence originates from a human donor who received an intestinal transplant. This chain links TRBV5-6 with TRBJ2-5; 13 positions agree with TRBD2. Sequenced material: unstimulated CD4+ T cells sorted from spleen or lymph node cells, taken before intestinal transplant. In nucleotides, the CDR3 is TGTGCCAGCAGCCAACTAGCGGGGGGGTCGGAGACCCAGTACTTC. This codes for CASSQLAGGSETQYF.